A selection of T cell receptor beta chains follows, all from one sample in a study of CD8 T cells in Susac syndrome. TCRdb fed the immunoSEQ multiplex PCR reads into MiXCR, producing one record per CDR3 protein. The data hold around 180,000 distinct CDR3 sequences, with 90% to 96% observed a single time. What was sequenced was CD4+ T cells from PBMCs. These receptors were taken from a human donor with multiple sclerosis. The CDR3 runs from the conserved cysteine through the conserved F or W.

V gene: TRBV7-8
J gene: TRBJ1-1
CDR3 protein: CASSLGNPEAFF

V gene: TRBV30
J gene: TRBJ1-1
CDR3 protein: CAWSVRPASNTEAFF

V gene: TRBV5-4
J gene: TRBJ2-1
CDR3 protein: CASSLDRSWGEQFF

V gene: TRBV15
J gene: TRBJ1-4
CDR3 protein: CATSRDYGGTGDNEKLFF

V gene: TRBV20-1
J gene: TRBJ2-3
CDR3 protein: CSARGGISQYF

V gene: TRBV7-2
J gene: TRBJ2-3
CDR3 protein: CASRSRAGMFITDTQYF

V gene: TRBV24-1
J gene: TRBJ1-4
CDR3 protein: CATSDPRGSNEKLFF

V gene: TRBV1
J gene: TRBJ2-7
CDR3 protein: CTSSQIRAGGPVVYEQYF

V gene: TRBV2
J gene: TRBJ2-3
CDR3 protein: CASRPLVRTDTQYF

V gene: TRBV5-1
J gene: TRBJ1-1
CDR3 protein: CASSGDTEAFF

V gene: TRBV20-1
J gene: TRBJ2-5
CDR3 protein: CSARDTQRETQYF

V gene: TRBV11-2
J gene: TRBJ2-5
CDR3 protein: CASSSQGLYQETQYF

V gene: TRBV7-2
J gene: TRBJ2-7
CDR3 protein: CASSLVGDSPRRQYF